This TCR beta chain was obtained from a study of beta chain features in type 1 diabetes. Background on the study: Examined across all samples were around 110 million sorted cells. Whole-study findings and limits: Significant though moderate, a shortening of TCRB CDR3s appeared in all four CD4+ subsets of Type 1 diabetes patients. VDJ junctions in type 1 diabetes patients carried more deletions and fewer insertions.

For this clone: Its antigen is not known. In the same sample, other DNA sequences code for this CDR3.

This CDR3 is 15 amino acids long. Germline trimming cut 5 bases from V and 2 bases from J; bases unmatched to any gene: 7. The germline gives CDR1 SGHRS, CDR2 YFSETQ. Investigators reverse transcribed all isolated RNA, so they sequenced expressed TCRB transcripts. Some clones are missing from TCRdb's copy, which holds only in-frame ones; the method was immunoSEQ multiplex PCR. The table shows tens of thousands of clones, with approximately 68% occurring only once. Each of the CD4+ naive, central memory, regulatory and stem cell-like memory populations was sorted via CD45RO/CCR7/CD25/CD127/CD95/CD27. Sequenced input: Tregs from blood. The source of this sequence is a woman aged 18 to 35 with type 1 diabetes. The rearrangement links TRBV5-1 to TRBJ2-7; TRBD1 matches 10 bases. The CDR3: CASSWGQGYTYEQYF. CDR3 bases: TGCGCCAGCAGTTGGGGACAGGGGTACACCTACGAGCAGTACTTC.